What follows are 9 T cell receptor beta chains derived from one specimen sequenced in a study of T cell responses to AZD1222 COVID-19 vaccine. Profiled with immunoSEQ multiplex PCR; TCRdb holds only in-frame clones, not every one. The data hold about 97,000 clones, with roughly 88% observed a single time. This material consisted of peripheral blood, taken on day 0 of AZD1222 vaccination. These receptors all come from an adult in good health.

This clone was detected only once. The chain carries TRBV4-3 and TRBJ1-3, with TRBD1 matching over 9 bases. The V and J ends lost 4 bases and 7 bases, in that order; junction bases with no gene match: 5. The CDR3 spans 14 residues. Germline CDR1 LGHNA, CDR2 YSLEER. CDR3 DNA sequence: TGCGCCAGCAGCCCCGGGACAGGGAGCAACACCATATATTTT. Its protein product is CASSPGTGSNTIYF.

The gene calls are TRBV11-3 and TRBJ2-7, with 7 positions matching TRBD1. Germline CDR1 is SGHNT and CDR2 is YENEEA. This CDR3 is 12 amino acids long. V lost 5 bases and J lost 7; bases outside the gene matches: 5. CDR3 amino acids: CASSRDSDEQYF. The CDR3 nucleotides read TGTGCCAGCAGCCGGGACAGCGATGAGCAGTACTTC.

The gene calls are TRBV5-6 and TRBJ2-1, with D hard to call. Trimming left V 3 bases short and J 6 bases short, with 13 bases between. The CDR3 has 14 amino acids. The germline V gene encodes CDR1 SGHDT and CDR2 YYEEEE. The CDR3 sequence: CASSSGTLGNEQFF. CDR3 nucleotides: TGTGCCAGCAGCTCAGGCACTTTGGGCAATGAGCAGTTCTTC.

This clone was recorded once. This chain uses TRBV6-5 with TRBJ2-7; TRBD1 aligns across 9 bases. Germline V gene sequence: CDR1 MNHEY, CDR2 SVGAGI. The CDR3 spans 14 residues. V lost 6 bases, J lost 2 bases, and 5 bases stayed unmatched. This CDR3 reads CASRGTGQTYEQYF. In nucleotides, the CDR3 is TGTGCCAGCAGGGGGACAGGGCAAACCTACGAGCAGTACTTC.

V is TRBV30 and J is TRBJ1-2; the match to TRBD1 covers 7 bases. Germline trimming cut 0 bases from V and 4 bases from J; bases unmatched to any gene: 5. Germline V gives CDR1 GTSNPN, CDR2 SVGIG (reference sequence). The CDR3 contains 14 residues. This chain's CDR3 is CAWSVHRGVYGYTF. CDR3 nucleotides: TGTGCCTGGAGTGTACACAGGGGCGTCTATGGCTACACCTTC.

V is TRBV5-1 and J is TRBJ1-1; 11 bases line up with TRBD1. The V segment lost 4 bases and the J segment 13 bases; nucleotides outside the gene matches: 9. The CDR3 is 13 residues long. CDR1 and CDR2 (germline): SGHRS, YFSETQ. The CDR3: CASSEPGQGVIFF. Here the CDR3 DNA reads TGCGCCAGCAGCGAACCGGGACAGGGGGTAATTTTCTTT.

This chain connects TRBV9 to TRBJ1-2; 12 nucleotides match TRBD1. CDR1 is SGDLS and CDR2 is YYNGEE in the germline V gene. The CDR3 sequence is 17 residues long. With V trimmed by 4 bases and J by 6 bases, 13 bases remained unmatched. The CDR3 reads CASSTRPGDRGRDGYTF. The DNA of the CDR3 is TGTGCCAGCAGCACGAGACCGGGGGACAGGGGGCGGGATGGCTACACCTTC.

This clone was seen a single time. The chain joins TRBV5-1 to TRBJ2-2; unclear D gene. Germline V gene lookup returns CDR1 SGHRS and CDR2 YFSETQ. V lost 4 bases and J 0 bases, leaving 7 bases between the germline ends. CDR3 length: 14 residues. In nucleotides, the CDR3 is TGCGCCAGCAGCCTTACTTCGAACACCGGGGAGCTGTTTTTT. This gives the protein CASSLTSNTGELFF.

The V gene is TRBV7-6, the J gene TRBJ1-5; TRBD1 aligns across 8 bases. Germline-derived CDR1 and CDR2 are SGHVS and FNYEAQ. V was pared by 3 bases and J by 6 bases, with 7 bases of the junction left unmatched. CDR3 length: 15 amino acids. The CDR3 here is CASSLGQGAGQPQHF. For the CDR3, the DNA is TGTGCCAGCAGCTTGGGGCAGGGGGCCGGTCAGCCCCAGCATTTT.